This T cell receptor (beta chain) is drawn from a study of blood T cell repertoires in COVID-19. Germline V gene data show CDR1 as SGHTA and CDR2 as FQGNSA. The V gene end was trimmed by 4 bases and the J gene end by 1 base; junction bases not matched to a gene: 6. The CDR3 is 15 amino acids. Profiling relied on immunoSEQ multiplex PCR, and the TCRdb table lists in-frame clones only, not all of them. The table lists about 240,000 clones, approximately 87% of them singletons. The sample was peripheral blood. This rearrangement joins TRBV7-2 to TRBJ2-7; 8 nucleotides align to TRBD1. The receptor was isolated from a man aged 55 to 69 with acute or convalescent COVID-19. CDR3 DNA: TGTGCCAGCAGCTCCGGGACAGGTTTTTCCTACGAGCAGTACTTC. It is translated as CASSSGTGFSYEQYF.